The 26 T cell receptor beta chains reported below all come from one sample, sequenced in a study of naive and memory T cell subsets. An equimolar mix of two oligonucleotides served as the beta constant-region primer for TRBC1 and TRBC2. The ligated cDNA underwent four PCR rounds using SP2 and nested alpha and beta constant-region primers. TCRdb reanalysed the UMI-ligation and nested PCR reads using MiXCR and keeps one entry per CDR3 protein. This table has some 83,000 distinct CDR3 sequences, over 8.5% appearing once. The material sequenced was naive CD8+ T cells from blood. These receptors all come from a human donor in good health.

There are a few counts of this clonotype. The rearrangement uses TRBV6-6 and TRBJ2-5; D is ambiguous. Germline V gene lookup returns CDR1 MNHNY and CDR2 SVGAGI (reference sequence). Trimming removed 0 bases from V and 5 bases from J, with 10 bases in between. There are 14 residues in the CDR3. DNA of the CDR3: TGTGCCAGCAGTTACTCGACGTCTCGGGAGACCCAGTACTTC. This codes for CASSYSTSRETQYF.

In its sample, this clonotype was seen many times. The CDR3 DNA reads as TGCGCCAGCAGTGAAGATGAGCCACGGGGGGAAGAGACCCAGTACTTC. It translates to CASSEDEPRGEETQYF. The V and J genes are TRBV10-2 and TRBJ2-5, with 7 bases lining up with TRBD2. The CDR3 is made up of 16 amino acids. CDR1 is WSHSY, CDR2 SAAADI, per germline. Trimming removed 3 bases from V and 3 bases from J; junction bases left unmatched: 10.

CDR3 amino acids: CAWSPPFAYEQYF. CDR3 nucleotides: TGTGCCTGGAGCCCACCGTTCGCCTACGAGCAGTACTTC. The genes are TRBV30 and TRBJ2-7, with D uncertain. The V end was cut by 3 bases, the J end by 2 bases, with 11 bases between. This CDR3 spans 13 amino acids. Germline V gene data show CDR1 as GTSNPN and CDR2 as SVGIG (reference sequence).

This clonotype was observed a few times. This chain connects TRBV27 to TRBJ1-1; D ambiguous. Trimming cost V 1 base and J 8 bases, with 8 bases left between them. Looked up from germline, CDR1 is MNHEY and CDR2 is SMNVEV (reference sequence). The CDR3 is made up of 12 amino acids. CDR3: CASSLYGREAFF. The CDR3 DNA sequence: TGTGCCAGCAGTTTATACGGCAGAGAAGCTTTCTTT.

This clonotype has a handful of counts. The chain has TRBV28 and TRBJ2-7; D possibly corresponds to TRBD2 (6 bases). Trimming shortened V by 7 bases and J by 7 bases, and 11 bases separated the two germline ends. The CDR3 runs 11 residues. Germline lookup yields CDR1 MDHEN and CDR2 SYDVKM. As DNA, the CDR3 is TGTGCCAGCACTCAAGGAGGGGAGCAGTACTTC. Translating gives CASTQGGEQYF. Full variable domain (remainder filled in from reference TRBV28 and TRBJ2-7): DVKVTQSSRYLVKRTGEKVFLECVQDMDHENMFWYRQDPGLGLRLIYFSYDVKMKEKGDIPEGYSVSREKKERFSLILESASTNQTSMYLCASTQGGEQYFGPGTRLTVT.

This clonotype was counted at least ten times. V usage is TRBV6-5 and J usage is TRBJ2-5, with no clear D. This CDR3 is 12 amino acids long. V lost 2 bases, J lost 2 bases, and 3 bases lay in between. Germline-derived CDR1 and CDR2 are MNHEY and SVGAGI. The CDR3 nucleotides read TGTGCCAGCAGTTACGGACAAGAGACCCAGTACTTC. It specifies CASSYGQETQYF.

This clonotype was detected many times. This CDR3 is CASSQEIPAGGEAFF. Here the CDR3 DNA reads TGTGCCAGCAGCCAAGAGATTCCCGCAGGAGGTGAAGCTTTCTTT. The V gene is TRBV14, the J gene TRBJ1-1; D not resolved. The CDR3 consists of 15 residues. Looked up from germline, CDR1 is SGHDN and CDR2 is FVKESK. Trimming removed 0 bases from V and 7 bases from J, with 15 bases in between. The variable domain in full, with the rest retrieved from reference TRBV14 and TRBJ1-1, is EAGVTQFPSHSVIEKGQTVTLRCDPISGHDNLYWYRRVMGKEIKFLLHFVKESKQDESGMPNNRFLAERTGGTYSTLKVQPAELEDSGVYFCASSQEIPAGGEAFFGQGTRLTVV.

This clonotype was seen at least ten times. The chain employs TRBV7-9 and TRBJ2-3; D unresolved. CDR3 size: 17 residues. Between the trimmed V and J ends, which lost 2 bases and 2 bases, there was a span of 17 bases. Germline CDR1 SEHNR, CDR2 FQNEAQ (reference sequence). CDR3 DNA sequence: TGTGCCAGCAGCTTATCCCTCGGCGTCCCTAACACAGATACGCAGTATTTT. The encoded protein is CASSLSLGVPNTDTQYF.

Only a few counts were recorded for this clonotype. This sequence joins TRBV7-6 and TRBJ2-2; D may correspond to TRBD1 or TRBD2 (5 bases each). This CDR3 comprises 16 residues. Germline assignment: CDR1 SGHVS and CDR2 FNYEAQ. The V end lost 7 bases, the J end lost 2 bases, and 17 bases lay between the germline ends. CDR3 coding DNA: TGTGCCAGCACCACTCTTAGAGGGGTTAACACCGGGGAGCTGTTTTTT. Residues: CASTTLRGVNTGELFF.

This clonotype was recorded a few times. The chain carries TRBV4-1 and TRBJ2-7; D not resolved. The CDR3 runs 13 residues. With 6 bases removed from V and 2 bases from J, the gap between germline ends came to 11 bases. Germline lookup yields CDR1 MGHRA and CDR2 YSYEKL. The CDR3 sequence: CASSVDEAYEQYF. The DNA of the CDR3 is TGCGCCAGCAGTGTCGACGAGGCCTACGAGCAGTACTTC.

This clonotype was seen a handful of times. The chain links TRBV29-1 to TRBJ2-2; weak D call: TRBD2 (5 bases). This CDR3 contains 16 residues. Germline lookup yields CDR1 SQVTM and CDR2 ANQGSEA. The V end was cut by 2 bases, the J end by 6 bases, with 19 bases between. The CDR3 protein is CSVEIRTANGAGELFF. As DNA, the CDR3 is TGCAGCGTTGAAATCCGGACGGCTAACGGGGCCGGGGAGCTGTTTTTT.

This clonotype was seen at least ten times. V usage is TRBV6-2 or TRBV6-3 and J usage is TRBJ2-7; D is perhaps TRBD1 (6 bases). The CDR3 covers 14 residues. The V gene lost 6 bases and the J gene lost 7 bases, with 19 bases spanning the gap. Germline V gene sequence: CDR1 MNHEY, CDR2 SVGEGT. CDR3 loop: CASSPDRPSLEQYF. The CDR3 DNA follows: TGTGCCAGCAGCCCGGACAGACCCTCTTTGGAGCAGTACTTC.

This clonotype was detected many times. This rearrangement joins TRBV30 to TRBJ1-2; no reliable D call. V was trimmed by 4 bases and J by 3 bases, leaving 15 bases between them. Germline loops: CDR1 GTSNPN, CDR2 SVGIG (reference sequence). The CDR3 sequence is 14 residues long. The CDR3 DNA reads as TGTGCCTGGAACCTCGTGACTGTAGACTATGGCTACACCTTC. Amino acids: CAWNLVTVDYGYTF.

This clonotype was recorded many times. This chain connects TRBV20-1 to TRBJ2-3, with TRBD2 matching 14 bases. Germline CDR1 DFQATT, CDR2 SNEGSKA (reference sequence). The CDR3 sequence is 14 residues long. Unmatched junction bases numbered 4, after V lost 6 bases and J lost 5 bases. The CDR3 loop reads CSAGTSGRVDTQYF. CDR3 bases: TGCAGTGCCGGGACTAGCGGGAGAGTAGATACGCAGTATTTT.

The chain carries TRBV12-3 or TRBV12-4 and TRBJ2-1; TRBD1 agrees at 7 bases. This CDR3 spans 12 amino acids. V shed 5 bases, J shed 9 bases, and the junction held 4 bases outside the gene matches. This chain's CDR3 is CASSATGFEQFF. CDR3 bases: TGTGCCAGCAGTGCGACAGGGTTTGAGCAGTTCTTC.

The chain has TRBV14 and TRBJ2-3; D might be TRBD1 (6 bases). V dropped 0 bases and J dropped 1 base, with 14 bases sitting between them. CDR3 length equals 17 residues. The germline CDR1 and CDR2 sequences are SGHDN and FVKESK. The CDR3 sequence is CASSQEPGAGGTDTQYF. The CDR3 region has the DNA TGTGCCAGCAGCCAAGAACCAGGGGCCGGGGGCACAGATACGCAGTATTTT.

This clonotype was picked up a small number of times. The chain employs TRBV28 and TRBJ2-3, with D unresolved. Germline V gene sequence: CDR1 MDHEN, CDR2 SYDVKM. This CDR3 spans 14 amino acids. Trimming shortened V by 1 base and J by 1 base, and 6 bases separated the two germline ends. CDR3 amino acids: CASSLFGGTDTQYF. The CDR3 DNA follows: TGTGCCAGCAGTTTATTTGGGGGCACAGATACGCAGTATTTT.

This clonotype has a handful of counts. This chain connects TRBV5-1 to TRBJ2-7; the match to TRBD2 covers 9 bases. V lost 0 bases and J lost 5; bases outside the gene matches: 6. Per the germline V gene, CDR1 is SGHRS and CDR2 is YFSETQ. The CDR3 loop spans 15 amino acids. The CDR3 reads CASSLGGRAFDEQYF. The CDR3 region has the DNA TGCGCCAGCAGCTTGGGCGGGAGGGCCTTCGACGAGCAGTACTTC. Drawing the rest from reference TRBV5-1 and TRBJ2-7, the complete variable domain is KAGVTQTPRYLIKTRGQQVTLSCSPISGHRSVSWYQQTPGQGLQFLFEYFSETQRNKGNFPGRFSGRQFSNSRSEMNVSTLELGDSALYLCASSLGGRAFDEQYFGPGTRLTVT.

This clonotype occurred a few times. J is TRBJ2-3 and V is TRBV20-1; TRBD2 is a possible D gene (5 bases). The CDR3 contains 13 residues. CDR1 is DFQATT, CDR2 SNEGSKA, per germline (reference sequence). The CDR3 nucleotides read TGCAGCCCCAGGACTGACGCCACAGATACGCAGTATTTT. It codes for CSPRTDATDTQYF.

This clonotype was seen more than once but under ten times. The chain uses TRBV12-3 or TRBV12-4 and TRBJ2-3, with a weak D call TRBD2 (5 bases). V lost 5 bases and J 3 bases, leaving 15 bases between the germline ends. The CDR3 contains 15 residues. The CDR3 reads CASSHEGGRTDTQYF. CDR3 sequence (DNA): TGTGCCAGCAGTCACGAAGGAGGCAGGACAGATACGCAGTATTTT.

The chain has TRBV5-8 and TRBJ2-7; 16 nucleotides line up with TRBD2. Trimming removed 4 bases from V and 5 bases from J; junction bases left unmatched: 6. This CDR3 comprises 16 residues. Germline loops: CDR1 SGHTS, CDR2 YDEGEE. CDR3 sequence: CASSTGTSGRADEQYF. The CDR3 coding sequence is TGTGCCAGCAGCACCGGGACTAGCGGGAGGGCCGACGAGCAGTACTTC. Using reference TRBV5-8 and TRBJ2-7 for the parts outside the CDR3, the full variable domain is EAGVTQSPTHLIKTRGQQATLRCSPISGHTSVYWYQQALGLGLQFLLWYDEGEERNRGNFPPRFSGRQFPNYSSELNVNALELEDSALYLCASSTGTSGRADEQYFGPGTRLTVT.

This clonotype has a handful of counts. The gene calls are TRBV29-1 and TRBJ2-7; 9 positions match TRBD1. The CDR3 extends over 13 amino acids. After removal of 4 bases from V and 0 bases from J, the junction contained 1 base not matched to a gene. Germline CDR1 reads SQVTM; CDR2 reads ANQGSEA. CDR3 in DNA: TGCAGCGTTGGACAGGGGGTCTCCTACGAGCAGTACTTC. It is translated as CSVGQGVSYEQYF.

The chain has TRBV5-1 and TRBJ2-5; possible D gene TRBD2, 5 bases. The CDR3 runs 14 residues. From germline, CDR1 is SGHRS and CDR2 YFSETQ. Trimming took off 7 bases at V and 5 bases at J, with 18 bases between the two ends. The CDR3 region is CASSNGGQLETQYF. CDR3 sequence (DNA): TGCGCCAGCTCCAACGGAGGTCAATTGGAGACCCAGTACTTC.

The table lists this clonotype with a few counts. This chain links TRBV7-2 with TRBJ2-1; D uncertain. V was pared by 1 base and J by 14 bases, with 15 bases between. Looked up from germline, CDR1 is SGHTA and CDR2 is FQGNSA. The CDR3 loop spans 13 amino acids. CDR3 loop: CASSLGLISQEFF. CDR3 DNA: TGTGCCAGCAGCTTAGGATTGATTAGTCAGGAGTTCTTC.

This clonotype was seen a few times. The V and J genes are TRBV5-1 and TRBJ2-7, with D unclear. Germline V gene sequence: CDR1 SGHRS, CDR2 YFSETQ. V lost 0 bases and J 0 bases, leaving 10 bases between the germline ends. CDR3 length: 15 residues. CDR3: CASSLVGPSSYEQYF. As DNA, the CDR3 is TGCGCCAGCAGCTTGGTGGGCCCTAGCTCCTACGAGCAGTACTTC.

The gene calls are TRBV2 and TRBJ2-3, with 7 bases identical to TRBD2. V lost 6 bases and J lost 2; bases outside the gene matches: 8. Germline assignment: CDR1 SNHLY and CDR2 FYNNEI. This CDR3 has 15 residues. CDR3 sequence reads: CASSRDYQDTDTQYF. CDR3 DNA sequence: TGTGCCAGCAGCCGGGACTACCAAGACACAGATACGCAGTATTTT.